Below, 24 T cell receptor beta chains from the same sample are listed, as sequenced in a study of T cell responses to AZD1222 COVID-19 vaccine. Here immunoSEQ multiplex PCR was the method, and the copy in TCRdb shows in-frame clones only, minus some. The sample lists about 180,000 clones, about 85% occurring once. Sequenced material: peripheral blood, taken on day 0 of AZD1222 vaccination. The receptors were sampled from an adult in good health.

V gene TRBV5-1 combines with J gene TRBJ1-5; D gene uncertain. The germline V gene has CDR1 SGHRS and CDR2 YFSETQ. V gave up 0 bases and J gave up 6 bases, with 7 bases separating them. The CDR3 runs 13 residues. CDR3 bases: TGCGCCAGCAGCTTGGATTTAGGTCAGCCCCAGCATTTT. Protein sequence: CASSLDLGQPQHF.

This clone has a single count. The genes are TRBV6-5 and TRBJ1-2; the D is unclear. With 2 bases removed from V and 0 bases from J, the gap between germline ends came to 10 bases. Germline CDR1 MNHEY, CDR2 SVGAGI. The CDR3 runs to 15 residues. This CDR3 is CASSYLTSTNYGYTF. CDR3 coding DNA: TGTGCCAGCAGTTACCTGACAAGCACTAACTATGGCTACACCTTC.

This chain connects TRBV7-2 to TRBJ2-3, with 9 bases aligning to TRBD1. Unmatched junction bases numbered 6, after V lost 3 bases and J lost 5 bases. CDR1 and CDR2 (germline): SGHTA, FQGNSA. This CDR3 spans 15 amino acids. CDR3 DNA: TGTGCCAGCAGCTTTGGGACAGGGATCCGAGATACGCAGTATTTT. The encoded protein is CASSFGTGIRDTQYF. The full variable domain, rest sourced from reference TRBV7-2 and TRBJ2-3, is GAGVSQSPSNKVTEKGKDVELRCDPISGHTALYWYRQSLGQGLEFLIYFQGNSAPDKSGLPSDRFSAERTGGSVSTLTIQRTQQEDSAVYLCASSFGTGIRDTQYFGPGTRLTVL.

This chain connects TRBV30 to TRBJ2-7; 7 nucleotides agree with TRBD2. There are 12 residues in the CDR3. V gave up 4 bases and J gave up 4 bases; unmatched junction bases: 4. CDR1 and CDR2 (germline): GTSNPN, SVGIG (reference sequence). The CDR3 loop reads CAWKSGGYEQYF. The CDR3 DNA sequence: TGTGCCTGGAAGTCCGGGGGGTACGAGCAGTACTTC. Complete variable domain (other parts from reference TRBV30 and TRBJ2-7): SQTIHQWPATLVQPVGSPLSLECTVEGTSNPNLYWYRQAAGRGLQLLFYSVGIGQISSEVPQNLSASRPQDRQFILSSKKLLLSDSGFYLCAWKSGGYEQYFGPGTRLTVT.

The rearrangement uses TRBV27 and TRBJ2-7; 10 positions match TRBD2. The V segment lost 5 bases and the J segment 1 base; nucleotides outside the gene matches: 11. The length of the CDR3 is 17 residues. Germline CDR1 and CDR2: MNHEY and SMNVEV (reference sequence). This chain's CDR3 is CASSGGLATAKSYEQYF. The CDR3 region has the DNA TGTGCCAGCAGTGGGGGACTAGCGACTGCAAAGTCCTACGAGCAGTACTTC.

The rearrangement links TRBV4-2 to TRBJ1-2; tentative D call: TRBD1 (6 bases). V was pared by 2 bases and J by 0 bases, with 13 bases between. The CDR3 covers 16 residues. Germline CDR1 LGHNA, CDR2 YNFKEQ. CDR3 loop: CASSQMDRNANYGYTF. CDR3 coding DNA: TGTGCCAGCAGCCAAATGGACAGAAATGCTAACTATGGCTACACCTTC.

This clone occurred once. The CDR3 nucleotides read TGTGCCAGAAGAGGGGGGACAGGGGACACCATATATTTT. Encoded protein: CARRGGTGDTIYF. The chain couples TRBV2 to TRBJ1-3; 10 bases line up with TRBD1. Trimming at V came to 9 bases and at J to 8 bases, leaving 7 bases not matched to a gene. Germline loops: CDR1 SNHLY, CDR2 FYNNEI. The CDR3 has 13 residues.

This CDR3 reads CASRLAGGSYSEQYF. DNA for the CDR3: TGTGCCAGCAGGTTAGCGGGAGGGAGCTATTCCGAGCAGTACTTC. V and J are TRBV28 and TRBJ2-7, with 11 bases lining up with TRBD2. Germline V gene data show CDR1 as MDHEN and CDR2 as SYDVKM. The CDR3 has 15 amino acids. J lost 6 bases, V lost 6 bases, and 10 bases had no gene match.

The V and J genes are TRBV29-1 and TRBJ2-2, with 8 positions matching TRBD1. CDR1 and CDR2 from the germline V gene are SQVTM and ANQGSEA. This CDR3 contains 13 residues. Trimming at V came to 3 bases and at J to 5 bases, leaving 2 bases not matched to a gene. CDR3 residues: CSVDRTGTGELFF. Here the CDR3 DNA reads TGCAGCGTTGACCGGACAGGGACCGGGGAGCTGTTTTTT.

This chain joins TRBV28 and TRBJ2-7; 7 nucleotides agree with TRBD2. Germline assignment: CDR1 MDHEN and CDR2 SYDVKM. CDR3 size: 14 residues. Unmatched junction bases numbered 7, after V lost 4 bases and J lost 4 bases. The CDR3 region has the DNA TGTGCCAGCAGTTATGAGCGGGATAGTTACGAGCAGTACTTC. This translates into CASSYERDSYEQYF.

The chain carries TRBV5-4 and TRBJ2-3, with D perhaps matching TRBD1 (7 bases). The CDR3 is made up of 13 amino acids. Germline assignment: CDR1 SGHNT and CDR2 YYREEE (reference sequence). V dropped 6 bases and J dropped 7 bases, with 15 bases sitting between them. CDR3 in DNA: TGTGCCAGCACGCAGGGGGGCGCAAATACGCAGTATTTT. Protein: CASTQGGANTQYF. Based on the CDR3 plus reference TRBV5-4 and TRBJ2-3, the full variable domain is ETGVTQSPTHLIKTRGQQVTLRCSSQSGHNTVSWYQQALGQGPQFIFQYYREEENGRGNFPPRFSGLQFPNYSSELNVNALELDDSALYLCASTQGGANTQYFGPGTRLTVL.

This clone was recorded once. The V call is TRBV6-5, the J call TRBJ2-1; 11 nucleotides line up with TRBD2. The ends lost 7 bases at V and 4 bases at J; junction bases unmatched: 6. CDR1 and CDR2 (germline): MNHEY, SVGAGI. This CDR3 region has 15 residues. The CDR3 reads CASKTTSGSYNEQFF. DNA for the CDR3: TGTGCCAGCAAAACCACTAGCGGGAGTTACAATGAGCAGTTCTTC.

V gene TRBV6-5 combines with J gene TRBJ2-7, with 9 bases lining up with TRBD1. The CDR3 is 15 residues long. Trimming at V came to 2 bases and at J to 0 bases, leaving 2 bases not matched to a gene. Germline V lookup: CDR1 MNHEY, CDR2 SVGAGI. CDR3 protein: CASSYGTGSSYEQYF. The CDR3 region has the DNA TGTGCCAGCAGTTACGGGACAGGGAGCTCCTACGAGCAGTACTTC.

The chain combines TRBV6-5 with TRBJ1-2, with D tentatively TRBD1 (5 bases). This CDR3 has 12 amino acids. Germline CDR1 reads MNHEY; CDR2 reads SVGAGI. Trimming took off 6 bases at V and 4 bases at J, with 9 bases between the two ends. The CDR3 reads CASRGLLYGYTF. CDR3 nucleotides: TGTGCCAGCAGGGGACTTCTCTATGGCTACACCTTC.

This rearrangement joins TRBV6-1 to TRBJ2-5, with D tentatively TRBD1 or TRBD2 (5 bases each). The CDR3 is made up of 14 amino acids. Trimming removed 6 bases at V and 2 bases at J, with 13 bases between. CDR1 MNHNS and CDR2 SASEGT come from the germline V gene. CDR3 in DNA: TGTGCCAGCAGGCCCGGGGCCCTACAAGAGACCCAGTACTTC. Residues: CASRPGALQETQYF.

The chain links TRBV12-1 to TRBJ2-2; the table's D call TRBD2 went unverified against the DNA. TRBV12-1 is marked as a pseudogene. This CDR3 region has 16 residues. In DNA, the CDR3 is TGTGCCAGCAGCTTGGTACCGGGAGTGGGGACCGGGGAGCTGTTTTTT. This gives the protein CASSLVPGVGTGELFF.

This rearrangement joins TRBV30 to TRBJ1-6; D is unclear. Germline CDR1 and CDR2: GTSNPN and SVGIG (reference sequence). The CDR3 sequence is 18 residues long. Trimming shortened V by 2 bases and J by 0 bases, and 17 bases separated the two germline ends. CDR3 sequence reads: CAWSYPRGKSSYNSPLHF. CDR3 DNA sequence: TGTGCCTGGAGTTACCCCCGTGGCAAGAGCTCCTATAATTCACCCCTCCACTTT.

The chain is built from TRBV28 and TRBJ2-7; D possibly corresponds to TRBD1 (5 bases). CDR3 length: 14 residues. The germline V gene encodes CDR1 MDHEN and CDR2 SYDVKM. The V gene lost 6 bases and the J gene lost 5 bases, with 17 bases spanning the gap. The CDR3, as DNA: TGTGCCAGCAGCCCCCCGACAGCGCGTGACGAGCAGTACTTC. Protein product: CASSPPTARDEQYF.

This chain connects TRBV4-1 to TRBJ1-2; D might be TRBD1 (6 bases). The V gene's germline CDR1 is MGHRA and CDR2 YSYEKL. The CDR3 extends over 15 amino acids. V was cut by 4 bases and J by 5 bases, with 17 bases left in between. For the CDR3, the DNA is TGCGCCAGCAGCCCGCGGGACACCTTGGGGTATGGCTACACCTTC. Amino acid sequence: CASSPRDTLGYGYTF.

The CDR3 is CASSRYRGRSEQYF. As DNA, the CDR3 is TGTGCCAGCAGCCGTTACAGGGGGCGAAGCGAGCAGTACTTC. The chain is built from TRBV14 and TRBJ2-7, with TRBD1 identical over 9 bases. Trimming cost V 4 bases and J 6 bases; bases outside gene matches: 7. This CDR3 is 14 amino acids long. Germline V CDR1 and CDR2: SGHDN, FVKESK.

The V gene is TRBV5-1, the J gene TRBJ1-2; TRBD1 aligns across 8 bases. Trimming cost V 4 bases and J 5 bases; bases outside gene matches: 10. CDR1 is SGHRS, CDR2 YFSETQ, per germline. This CDR3 contains 15 residues. CDR3 bases: TGCGCCAGCAGCCCGTCCCAGGGGGCAAGATATGGCTACACCTTC. Translated, it gives CASSPSQGARYGYTF.

The chain joins TRBV5-1 to TRBJ1-2; 7 bases map to TRBD1. CDR3 size: 15 residues. Germline V gene data show CDR1 as SGHRS and CDR2 as YFSETQ. V trimming: 4 bases; J trimming: 5 bases; junction bases outside the gene matches: 11. The CDR3 DNA follows: TGCGCCAGCAGCCCTATTGAAGGGGGCGGATATGGCTACACCTTC. Translated, it gives CASSPIEGGGYGYTF.

The chain recombines TRBV6-5 with TRBJ1-5; 7 bases are a match to TRBD1. Trimming removed 6 bases from V and 2 bases from J; junction bases left unmatched: 4. CDR1 is MNHEY, CDR2 SVGAGI, per germline. The CDR3 has 14 amino acids. CDR3 nucleotide sequence: TGTGCCAGCAGCGCAGGACAGGGCAATCAGCCCCAGCATTTT. This translates into CASSAGQGNQPQHF.

This clone was detected once. This chain links TRBV18 with TRBJ2-5, with D possibly being TRBD1 (5 bases). Germline V gene data show CDR1 as KGHSH and CDR2 as LQKENI. Trimming took off 3 bases at V and 3 bases at J, with 11 bases between the two ends. CDR3 size: 14 residues. Here the CDR3 reads CASSPGVREETQYF. The CDR3 coding sequence is TGTGCCAGCTCACCGGGTGTCAGGGAAGAGACCCAGTACTTC.